The rows below give T cell receptor beta chains drawn from one sample of a study of OX40 agonist ivuxolimab in advanced cancers. This table comes from immunoSEQ multiplex PCR, and its TCRdb copy is limited to in-frame clones, with some not included. In the table there are approximately 100,000 clones, around nine tenths of which are singletons. The specimen was CD4+ or CD8+ T cells sorted from blood, collected in a trial of the OX40 agonist ivuxolimab. The origin of the receptors is an adult with an advanced solid tumor such as melanoma, head and neck, liver or kidney cancer. Each CDR3 is given with its conserved first and last residue. D genes are given only for firm matches. For some rows the clone size is stated as once, few or many, or as a class when expanded; others skip it.

TRBD1	17	TRBV7-6	.	TRBJ2-7	CASSLGPGGRSSYEQYF	TGTGCCAGCAGCTTAGGGCCAGGGGGACGGAGCTCCTACGAGCAGTACTTC
TRBD1	16	TRBV5-1	.	TRBJ2-3	CASSSDHGQGTDTQYF	TGCGCCAGCAGCTCCGACCACGGACAGGGAACAGATACGCAGTATTTT
TRBD2	16	TRBV29-1	.	TRBJ2-3	CSVEGGTSGNTDTQYF	TGCAGCGTTGAAGGGGGGACTAGCGGTAACACAGATACGCAGTATTTT
.	14	TRBV4-3	.	TRBJ1-2	CASSQVGSGHGYTF	TGCGCCAGCAGCCAAGTAGGCAGCGGGCATGGCTACACCTTC
.	15	TRBV9	.	TRBJ1-3	CASSLELGSGNTIYF	TGTGCCAGCAGCCTGGAACTGGGCTCTGGAAACACCATATATTTT
.	15	TRBV28	.	TRBJ2-1	CASSPLAAAYNEQFF	TGTGCCAGCAGTCCTCTAGCAGCAGCCTACAATGAGCAGTTCTTC
TRBD2	16	TRBV7-7	.	TRBJ2-1	CASSLTWTSATGEQFF	TGTGCCAGCAGCTTAACCTGGACTAGCGCCACGGGTGAGCAGTTCTTC
TRBD2	16	TRBV5-1	.	TRBJ2-1	CASSLRGLAEYNEQFF	TGCGCCAGCAGTCTGAGGGGACTAGCGGAATACAATGAGCAGTTCTTC
.	12	TRBV7-2	.	TRBJ2-2	CASSSDRLGLFF	TGTGCCAGCAGCTCGGACCGGTTGGGGCTGTTTTTT
.	15	TRBV7-9	.	TRBJ2-6	CASSRLGGGANVLTF	TGTGCCAGCAGCCGACTAGGTGGTGGGGCCAACGTCCTGACTTTC
.	15	TRBV28	.	TRBJ2-6	CASRAWSSGANVLTF	TGTGCCAGCAGGGCTTGGAGCTCTGGGGCCAACGTCCTGACTTTC
.	14	TRBV11-3	once	TRBJ2-5	CASSLVGGEETQYF	TGTGCCAGCAGCTTAGTCGGGGGTGAAGAGACCCAGTACTTC
TRBD1	15	TRBV18	.	TRBJ2-1	CASSPMETGANEQFF	TGTGCCAGCTCACCTATGGAGACAGGGGCCAATGAGCAGTTCTTC
.	17	TRBV11-2	few	TRBJ2-1	CASSSPRVLGGMRGQFF	TGTGCCAGCAGCTCCCCCCGAGTCTTGGGTGGGATGAGGGGGCAGTTCTTC
.	16	TRBV6-1	.	TRBJ1-5	CASSVGRKGFHQPQHF	TGTGCCAGCAGTGTCGGGCGAAAGGGGTTCCATCAGCCCCAGCATTTT
.	13	TRBV6-1	.	TRBJ1-5	CASTGQTYQPQHF	TGTGCCAGCACCGGGCAGACATATCAGCCCCAGCATTTT
.	13	TRBV21-1	.	TRBJ1-5	CASSLDSNQPQHF	TGTGCCAGCAGTCTGGACAGCAATCAGCCCCAGCATTTT
TRBD1	16	TRBV7-2	.	TRBJ1-2	CASSSLDRGINYGYTF	TGTGCCAGCAGCTCATTGGACAGGGGCATAAACTATGGCTACACCTTC
.	16	TRBV19	.	TRBJ1-1	CASSSPLRGLNTEAFF	TGTGCCAGTAGTTCCCCCCTTCGGGGTTTGAACACTGAAGCTTTCTTT
.	12	TRBV6-5	.	TRBJ1-1	CASSSYNTEAFF	TGTGCCAGCAGTTCGTATAACACTGAAGCTTTCTTT
TRBD1	17	TRBV7-8	once	TRBJ1-5	CASSLLPGDRVGQPQHF	TGTGCCAGCAGCTTACTCCCTGGTGACAGGGTTGGGCAGCCCCAGCATTTT
.	14	TRBV18	.	TRBJ2-7	CASSQQEGGSEQYF	TGTGCCAGCTCGCAACAAGAGGGCGGGTCCGAGCAGTACTTC
.	14	TRBV6-5	.	TRBJ2-3	CASSYAGRADTQYF	TGTGCCAGCAGTTACGCAGGGCGGGCAGATACGCAGTATTTT
.	15	TRBV5-1	.	TRBJ2-3	CASSLGDLRPDTQYF	TGCGCCAGCAGCTTGGGGGATCTTAGACCAGATACGCAGTATTTT
.	14	TRBV7-9	.	TRBJ2-2	CASSVGQNTGELFF	TGTGCCAGCAGCGTGGGACAGAACACCGGGGAGCTGTTTTTT
TRBD1	14	TRBV9	.	TRBJ2-2	CASSGDRGYGELFF	TGTGCCAGCAGCGGCGACAGGGGCTACGGGGAGCTGTTTTTT
TRBD2	16	TRBV5-1	.	TRBJ2-7	CASSLAGGRAVGEQYF	TGCGCCAGCAGCTTGGCGGGCGGGAGGGCCGTCGGCGAGCAGTACTTC
TRBD1	15	TRBV18	.	TRBJ1-2	CASSPVGGGLYGYTF	TGTGCCAGCTCACCTGTCGGAGGGGGCCTCTATGGCTACACCTTC
.	15	TRBV6-1	once	TRBJ2-7	CASSEYGTSSNEQYF	TGTGCCAGCAGTGAATATGGCACGTCTAGCAACGAGCAGTACTTC
TRBD1	13	TRBV5-6	.	TRBJ2-1	CASSTRDRGFQFF	TGTGCCAGCAGCACCCGGGACAGGGGGTTTCAGTTCTTC
.	13	TRBV9	.	TRBJ2-1	CASSVAQRDEQFF	TGTGCCAGCAGCGTAGCTCAGAGGGATGAGCAGTTCTTC
.	15	TRBV7-2	.	TRBJ2-1	CASSLSQVTYNEQFF	TGTGCCAGCAGCTTATCGCAGGTCACCTACAATGAGCAGTTCTTC
TRBD1	13	TRBV11-2	.	TRBJ2-2	CASSYDRAGELFF	TGTGCCAGCAGCTACGACAGGGCCGGGGAGCTGTTTTTT
TRBD2	16	TRBV28	.	TRBJ2-1	CASMGTSGILDNEQFF	TGTGCCAGCATGGGGACTAGCGGGATTCTAGACAATGAGCAGTTCTTC
TRBD2	17	TRBV4-3	.	TRBJ2-7	CASSQDSRLAGGHEQYF	TGCGCCAGCAGCCAAGATAGTCGGCTAGCGGGGGGCCACGAGCAGTACTTC
.	11	TRBV20-1	few	TRBJ1-1	CSTPDNTEAFF	TGCAGCACCCCGGATAACACTGAAGCTTTCTTT
.	15	TRBV19	.	TRBJ1-5	CASTPFFGSNQPQHF	TGTGCCAGTACCCCCTTCTTTGGATCAAATCAGCCCCAGCATTTT
.	17	TRBV9	.	TRBJ1-3	CASSVAAVPQAGNTIYF	TGTGCCAGCAGCGTAGCGGCCGTACCGCAGGCTGGAAACACCATATATTTT
TRBD1	14	TRBV7-2	once	TRBJ2-7	CASSPRTGMHEQYF	TGTGCCAGCAGCCCGCGGACAGGGATGCACGAGCAGTACTTC
TRBD1	14	TRBV27	.	TRBJ2-7	CASRRGTGSYEQYF	TGTGCCAGCAGACGCGGGACAGGCAGCTACGAGCAGTACTTC
TRBD1	13	TRBV18	.	TRBJ1-1	CASSLGQLTEAFF	TGTGCCAGCTCATTGGGACAGCTAACTGAAGCTTTCTTT
TRBD1	16	TRBV7-8	.	TRBJ1-3	CASSLGSRGLGNTIYF	TGTGCCAGCAGCTTAGGTTCCAGGGGGCTCGGAAACACCATATATTTT
.	13	TRBV28	.	TRBJ2-5	CATLLGGRETQYF	TGTGCCACCTTACTAGGAGGCCGAGAGACCCAGTACTTC